The present T cell receptor (beta chain) was sequenced within a study of T-cell memory formation after mild COVID-19. Germline values: CDR1 MNHEY, CDR2 SVGEGT. The V and J ends lost 0 bases and 4 bases respectively, with 15 bases between them. The CDR3 contains 16 residues. Study outcomes and limitations: Mostly located in CM and EM were contracting CD4+ clones, with contracting CD8+ clones located in EMRA. The finding that pre-infection memory included some responding clones suggested that cross-reactive memory joined. Day 15 to 85 contracting clones showed balanced CD4/CD8; day 15 to 37 expanders favored CD4+.

TCRalpha and TCRbeta libraries used 5'RACE with constant-segment primers and UMIs. MiXCR, run by TCRdb on the 5' RACE reads, gives a single entry per CDR3 protein. This table holds roughly 320,000 distinct CDR3 sequences, 25% to 30% found once. A note on this clonotype: Its antigen is undetermined.

The TCR was taken from an adult woman who had mild COVID-19 (a few samples of this study predate the infection). Cell type and time point are not known. This sequence joins TRBV6-2 or TRBV6-3 and TRBJ2-5; D possibly uses TRBD1 or TRBD2 (5 bases each). Specimen: PBMCs or a T cell subset sorted from them (not recorded which). CDR3 in amino acids: CASSYSPTGALETQYF. The CDR3 DNA reads TGTGCCAGCAGTTACTCTCCGACCGGGGCCCTAGAGACCCAGTACTTC.